A single T cell receptor beta chain is shown here with its context. The antigen remains unidentified. This may be a read error, as it is one base from a much larger clone. This sample was included in a study of T-cell reconstitution after alpha-beta-depleted transplantation in children. In germline, CDR1 is SGDLS, CDR2 YYNGEE. This CDR3 is built from 15 residues. Unique molecular identifiers featured in how the TCRbeta library was prepared. TCRdb redid the calling of the PCR reads with MiXCR, one entry per CDR3 protein. The profile shows a few hundred thousand distinct CDR3 sequences, roughly 11% of them singletons. General study findings and limits: Day-60 TCRbeta diversity that was high in some patients was derived from surviving recipient T cells and thymic progenitors. T-cell counts and diversity at one year post-transplant came mainly from newly produced T cells. Expanded graft clones numbering several hundred reportedly gave rise to alpha-beta T cells about two months after transplant.

This sequence joins TRBV9 and TRBJ2-1; 9 bases fit TRBD2. Sequencing used peripheral blood, obtained 180 days after TCRalphabeta/CD19-depleted stem cell transplant. The source is a male patient under 10 years old who had a stem cell transplant for chronic granulomatous disease, so the T cells may come from the graft donor. CDR3 DNA sequence: TGTGCCTGCAGCGCAATAGCGGGGGCCATGAATGAGCAGTTCTTC. It codes for CACSAIAGAMNEQFF.